The 5 T cell receptor beta chains listed next were all sequenced from one sample in a study of blood T cell repertoires in COVID-19. Method: immunoSEQ multiplex PCR; TCRdb's copy keeps in-frame clones and lacks some. The data hold about 160,000 clones, with about 80% observed a single time. Sequencing was carried out using peripheral blood. These TCRs come from a man in his 70s with acute or convalescent COVID-19.

The rearrangement links TRBV5-1 to TRBJ2-5; 13 nucleotides line up with TRBD2. Germline V gives CDR1 SGHRS, CDR2 YFSETQ. This CDR3 spans 17 amino acids. V lost 4 bases to trimming and J lost 5 bases; unmatched junction nucleotides: 11. This CDR3 reads CASSPGTSGISWETQYF. The CDR3 nucleotides are TGCGCCAGCAGCCCCGGGACTAGCGGGATCTCGTGGGAGACCCAGTACTTC.

The chain has TRBV6-5 and TRBJ2-7, with a tentative D call TRBD1 (7 bases). Germline CDR1 and CDR2: MNHEY and SVGAGI. This CDR3 comprises 14 residues. Trimming removed 6 bases at V and 4 bases at J, with 16 bases between. The CDR3 region is CASRPDREDYEQYF. Here the CDR3 DNA reads TGTGCCAGCAGACCTGACAGGGAGGATTACGAGCAGTACTTC.

The chain links TRBV15 to TRBJ2-3; D is possibly TRBD2 (6 bases). The CDR3 length is 15 residues. V was shortened by 4 bases and J by 2 bases, with 13 bases between the two germline ends. Germline CDR1 reads LNHNV; CDR2 reads YYDKDF (reference sequence). The DNA for the CDR3 is TGTGCCACCAGCACCCTAACGGGACTCACAGATACGCAGTATTTT. It codes for CATSTLTGLTDTQYF.

The chain uses TRBV5-4 and TRBJ2-7; perhaps TRBD1 as D (5 bases). Germline V gives CDR1 SGHNT, CDR2 YYREEE (reference sequence). The CDR3 runs 13 residues. V was pared by 2 bases and J by 4 bases, with 10 bases between. The CDR3 DNA sequence: TGTGCCAGCAGCTTCACAGGATCTTACGAGCAGTACTTC. This encodes CASSFTGSYEQYF. Full variable domain (rest looked up from reference TRBV5-4 and TRBJ2-7): ETGVTQSPTHLIKTRGQQVTLRCSSQSGHNTVSWYQQALGQGPQFIFQYYREEENGRGNFPPRFSGLQFPNYSSELNVNALELDDSALYLCASSFTGSYEQYFGPGTRLTVT.

This clone was observed at least ten times. The V call is TRBV6-5, the J call TRBJ1-6, with D unclear. Germline V gives CDR1 MNHEY, CDR2 SVGAGI. This CDR3 is 14 amino acids long. The V end was cut by 8 bases, the J end by 0 bases, with 8 bases between. The CDR3 region is CASCPSSYNSPLHF. The CDR3 nucleotides read TGTGCCAGCTGTCCCAGCTCCTATAATTCACCCCTCCACTTT.